One and the same sample provided the 17 T cell receptor beta chains below, sequenced in a study of blood T cell repertoires in COVID-19. Here immunoSEQ multiplex PCR was the method, and the copy in TCRdb shows in-frame clones only, minus some. The sample gives over 65,000 clones, 75% to 95% of which show up once; about 0.83% is in the top ten. The sequenced material came from peripheral blood. The source of these receptors is a woman of 80 years or more with acute or convalescent COVID-19.

The chain carries TRBV5-4 and TRBJ2-2; perhaps TRBD2 as D (6 bases). Trimming removed 10 bases from V and 0 bases from J, with 13 bases in between. The CDR3 sequence is 14 residues long. CDR1 SGHNT and CDR2 YYREEE come from the germline V gene (reference sequence). The CDR3 bases are TGTGCCCTTATGGGAGGCCCGAACACCGGGGAGCTGTTTTTT. Its translation is CALMGGPNTGELFF.

The V call is TRBV6-6, the J call TRBJ1-2, with D unresolved. The length of the CDR3 is 10 residues. Trimming shortened V by 8 bases and J by 4 bases, and 5 bases separated the two germline ends. The germline V gene encodes CDR1 MNHNY and CDR2 SVGAGI (reference sequence). CDR3 amino acids: CASWLYGYTF. DNA for the CDR3: TGTGCCAGCTGGCTCTATGGCTACACCTTC.

The chain is built from TRBV11-2 and TRBJ2-3, with TRBD2 matching over 7 bases. This CDR3 has 15 amino acids. CDR1 is SGHAT and CDR2 is FQNNGV in the germline V gene. J lost 1 base, V lost 5 bases, and 6 bases had no gene match. CDR3 in amino acids: CASSPREWGTDTQYF. In DNA form, the CDR3 reads TGTGCCAGCAGCCCGCGGGAGTGGGGCACAGATACGCAGTATTTT.

The chain has TRBV19 and TRBJ2-2, with a possible D match to TRBD2 (5 bases). The germline V gene has CDR1 LNHDA and CDR2 SQIVND (reference sequence). V lost 3 bases, J lost 6 bases, and 8 bases lay in between. This CDR3 has 13 residues. The CDR3 nucleotides are TGTGCCAGTAGTATGAGGGCGCCCGGGGAGCTGTTTTTT. Translation gives CASSMRAPGELFF.

The chain links TRBV5-1 to TRBJ1-2, with TRBD1 matching 7 bases. This CDR3 comprises 14 residues. V was pared by 3 bases and J by 2 bases, with 4 bases of the junction left unmatched. Germline loops: CDR1 SGHRS, CDR2 YFSETQ. CDR3 sequence (DNA): TGCGCCAGCAGCTGGGGGACAGAAAACTATGGCTACACCTTC. As protein: CASSWGTENYGYTF.

The chain links TRBV5-4 to TRBJ2-1; D is perhaps TRBD1 (7 bases). The V end was cut by 4 bases, the J end by 4 bases, with 18 bases between. The V gene's germline CDR1 is SGHNT and CDR2 YYREEE (reference sequence). CDR3 size: 16 residues. The CDR3 here is CASSLGGTATYNEQFF. As DNA, the CDR3 is TGTGCCAGCAGCCTTGGCGGGACAGCGACTTACAATGAGCAGTTCTTC.

The chain uses TRBV6-1 and TRBJ1-2; D gene unclear. V dropped 1 base and J dropped 4 bases, with 7 bases sitting between them. The CDR3 is 13 residues long. CDR1 MNHNS and CDR2 SASEGT come from the germline V gene. The CDR3 reads CASSEGHGYGYTF. CDR3 nucleotides: TGTGCCAGCAGTGAAGGTCACGGCTATGGCTACACCTTC.

The chain links TRBV24-1 to TRBJ2-3, with 7 bases identical to TRBD1. CDR1 is KGHDR and CDR2 is SFDVKD in the germline V gene. The trim removed 2 bases at V and 0 bases at J, leaving 10 bases unmatched. This CDR3 has 18 amino acids. This CDR3 is CATSDSRDRRSSTDTQYF. Written as DNA, the CDR3 is TGTGCCACCAGTGATTCCAGGGACAGACGATCTAGCACAGATACGCAGTATTTT.

The chain links TRBV7-3 to TRBJ1-6; D is possibly TRBD1 (5 bases). From germline, CDR1 is SGHTA and CDR2 FQGTGA. Deletions cut 7 bases from V and 7 bases from J, with 23 bases between. The CDR3 is 17 residues long. CDR3: CASTVELGTGRNSPLHF. The CDR3 nucleotides are TGTGCCAGCACCGTAGAGTTAGGTACAGGACGGAATTCACCCCTCCACTTT.

The rearrangement uses TRBV10-3 and TRBJ2-7; D perhaps matches TRBD1 (6 bases). Between the trimmed V and J ends, which lost 11 bases and 0 bases, there was a span of 17 bases. Germline-derived CDR1 and CDR2 are ENHRY and SYGVKD. The CDR3 runs 14 residues. CDR3 loop: CAASGQSPSYEQYF. The DNA of the CDR3 is TGTGCCGCCAGCGGACAGTCCCCCTCCTACGAGCAGTACTTC.

The chain joins TRBV3-1 (or the pseudogene TRBV3-2) to TRBJ1-2, with 7 bases that match TRBD1. Germline trimming cut 4 bases from V and 13 bases from J; bases unmatched to any gene: 12. This CDR3 region has 13 residues. CDR1 is LGHDT and CDR2 is YNNKEL in the germline V gene (reference sequence). Here the CDR3 reads CASSLSKSGQFTF. CDR3 coding DNA: TGTGCCAGCAGCCTCAGTAAATCGGGACAGTTCACCTTC.

J is TRBJ1-2 and V is TRBV5-1; D is ambiguous. The V and J ends lost 4 bases and 0 bases respectively, with 7 bases between them. Germline V gene lookup returns CDR1 SGHRS and CDR2 YFSETQ. The CDR3 loop spans 13 amino acids. This CDR3 reads CASSQQSNYGYTF. CDR3 coding DNA: TGCGCCAGCAGCCAACAGTCTAACTATGGCTACACCTTC.

The rearrangement uses TRBV5-1 and TRBJ2-7; 9 bases are shared with TRBD2. With 4 bases clipped from V and 3 bases from J, the junction kept 11 bases outside the gene matches. The CDR3 length is 16 residues. The V gene's germline CDR1 is SGHRS and CDR2 YFSETQ. The CDR3 coding sequence is TGCGCCAGCAGCCTGGGGTCTAGCGGGACCTACTACGAGCAGTACTTC. It specifies CASSLGSSGTYYEQYF.

This rearrangement joins TRBV5-5 to TRBJ1-4; 8 positions match TRBD1. There are 15 residues in the CDR3. The germline V gene encodes CDR1 SGHKS and CDR2 YYEKEE (reference sequence). Losses at the gene ends were 6 bases for V and 4 bases for J; bases not matched to a gene: 8. CDR3 bases: TGTGCCAGCATCCGACATGGACAGGGTAATGAAAAACTGTTTTTT. Encoded protein: CASIRHGQGNEKLFF.

The V call is TRBV9, the J call TRBJ2-3, with 9 positions matching TRBD2. Germline V gene sequence: CDR1 SGDLS, CDR2 YYNGEE. Trimming removed 4 bases from V and 1 base from J; junction bases left unmatched: 4. This CDR3 has 15 residues. DNA of the CDR3: TGTGCCAGCAGCTTATTAGCGGGGGGCACAGATACGCAGTATTTT. Its protein is CASSLLAGGTDTQYF.

The chain has TRBV6-6 and TRBJ2-7, with D unresolved. V gave up 6 bases and J gave up 0 bases, with 15 bases separating them. This CDR3 region has 15 residues. CDR1 and CDR2 from the germline V gene are MNHNY and SVGAGI (reference sequence). The CDR3 nucleotides are TGTGCCAGCAGCCCTGCATACTCGAGCTCCTACGAGCAGTACTTC. Translation gives CASSPAYSSSYEQYF.

The genes are TRBV12-3 or TRBV12-4 and TRBJ2-1, with no clear D. The V gene lost 8 bases and the J gene lost 7 bases, with 15 bases spanning the gap. This CDR3 comprises 13 residues. As DNA, the CDR3 is TGTGCCAGCCGATTGGAGACGGCAAATGAGCAGTTCTTC. Residues: CASRLETANEQFF.